The 17 T cell receptor beta chains reported below all come from one sample, sequenced in a study of blood T cell repertoires in COVID-19. Method: immunoSEQ multiplex PCR; TCRdb's copy keeps in-frame clones and lacks some. The sample holds about 300,000 clones; about 90% are singletons and the top ten take approximately 5%. The specimen was PBMCs or T cells enriched from blood (not recorded which). The source is a young woman who had recovered from COVID-19.

This clone was observed a single time. The V call is TRBV10-1, the J call TRBJ2-7, with 9 nucleotides matching TRBD1. J lost 6 bases, V lost 10 bases, and 19 bases had no gene match. CDR3 length: 16 residues. The V gene's germline CDR1 is WNHNN and CDR2 SYGVQD (reference sequence). The CDR3 spells CATNDHRDREVGEQYF. DNA of the CDR3: TGCGCCACGAACGACCACCGGGACAGGGAAGTGGGCGAGCAGTACTTC.

V is TRBV30 and J is TRBJ1-2; a possible D gene is TRBD1 (5 bases). The CDR3 totals 16 residues. V was pared by 2 bases and J by 1 base, with 17 bases between. CDR1 and CDR2 (germline): GTSNPN, SVGIG (reference sequence). CDR3 nucleotides: TGTGCCTGGAGTCCCCAGGGACTGAGAGTTAACTATGGCTACACCTTC. Protein sequence: CAWSPQGLRVNYGYTF.

This clone was found once. The chain carries TRBV5-1 and TRBJ2-7, with 10 nucleotides matching TRBD1. The germline gives CDR1 SGHRS, CDR2 YFSETQ. The CDR3 length is 15 residues. J was trimmed by 0 bases and V by 2 bases; bases with no gene match: 2. In nucleotides, the CDR3 is TGCGCCAGCAGCTTAGGACAGGGGGTCTCCTACGAGCAGTACTTC. This encodes CASSLGQGVSYEQYF.

This clone was seen a handful of times. The V and J genes are TRBV7-9 and TRBJ1-2; D unclear. Trimming cost V 3 bases and J 6 bases, with 8 bases left between them. The CDR3 totals 12 residues. CDR1 and CDR2 from the germline V gene are SEHNR and FQNEAQ (reference sequence). The CDR3 loop is CASSLRRHGYTF. In nucleotides, the CDR3 is TGTGCCAGCAGCTTGCGGAGACATGGCTACACCTTC.

This rearrangement joins TRBV29-1 to TRBJ1-5; D is undetermined. CDR3 length: 12 residues. Per the germline V gene, CDR1 is SQVTM and CDR2 is ANQGSEA. Trimming cost V 5 bases and J 1 base, with 6 bases left between them. CDR3 sequence reads: CSVSGSNQPQHF. The CDR3 nucleotides read TGCAGCGTTTCGGGGAGCAATCAGCCCCAGCATTTT.

This chain uses TRBV6-4 with TRBJ1-1; TRBD1 agrees at 8 bases. Germline CDR1 reads MRHNA; CDR2 reads SNTAGT. J gave up 5 bases and V 4 bases, and 6 bases lay outside the gene matches. CDR3 length: 14 amino acids. The CDR3 loop is CASSAQTGATEAFF. DNA for the CDR3: TGTGCCAGCAGTGCCCAGACAGGGGCGACTGAAGCTTTCTTT.

This clone was detected a few times. The chain joins TRBV7-9 to TRBJ1-2; no clear D gene. This CDR3 is built from 14 residues. Deletions cut 3 bases from V and 8 bases from J, with 16 bases between. Germline CDR1 is SEHNR and CDR2 is FQNEAQ (reference sequence). As DNA, the CDR3 is TGTGCCAGCAGCTTGACCCCCGCGGTTGAGGGCTACACCTTC. Translation gives CASSLTPAVEGYTF.

The chain joins TRBV18 to TRBJ1-3; D is unresolved. The V gene's germline CDR1 is KGHSH and CDR2 LQKENI. The CDR3 length is 15 residues. Trimming shortened V by 3 bases and J by 0 bases, and 9 bases separated the two germline ends. DNA for the CDR3: TGTGCCAGCTCACCGGCTGAAATCTCTGGAAACACCATATATTTT. It codes for CASSPAEISGNTIYF.

V is TRBV5-5 and J is TRBJ2-3; D is possibly TRBD1 (6 bases). Germline CDR1 reads SGHKS; CDR2 reads YYEKEE (reference sequence). Trimming took off 4 bases at V and 2 bases at J, with 20 bases between the two ends. The CDR3 loop spans 17 amino acids. The CDR3 loop is CASSPRDTGWDTDTQYF. The CDR3 region has the DNA TGTGCCAGCAGCCCCCGGGACACAGGATGGGACACAGATACGCAGTATTTT.

V usage is TRBV5-1 and J usage is TRBJ2-3; possibly TRBD2 for D (6 bases). Trimming pared 4 bases from V and 2 bases from J, leaving 17 bases between. Germline-derived CDR1 and CDR2 are SGHRS and YFSETQ. CDR3 size: 16 residues. CDR3 residues: CASSPYPGLNTDTQYF. CDR3 nucleotides: TGCGCCAGCAGCCCCTACCCGGGACTGAACACAGATACGCAGTATTTT.

The chain carries TRBV2 and TRBJ1-6; the D gene is possibly TRBD1 (5 bases). From germline, CDR1 is SNHLY and CDR2 FYNNEI. V dropped 4 bases and J dropped 9 bases, with 16 bases sitting between them. CDR3 length: 15 amino acids. The CDR3 region has the DNA TGTGCCAGCAGTGGCTCAGGGCGGTTCATTTCACCCCTCCACTTT. Translated: CASSGSGRFISPLHF.

The chain combines TRBV2 with TRBJ1-6; tentative D call: TRBD1 (6 bases). Germline V gene sequence: CDR1 SNHLY, CDR2 FYNNEI. Deletions cut 8 bases from V and 7 bases from J, with 9 bases between. The CDR3 spans 12 residues. CDR3 amino acids: CASVQGNSPLHF. CDR3 bases: TGTGCCAGCGTACAGGGAAATTCACCCCTCCACTTT. Full variable domain (missing parts from reference TRBV2 and TRBJ1-6): EPEVTQTPSHQVTQMGQEVILRCVPISNHLYFYWYRQILGQKVEFLVSFYNNEISEKSEIFDDQFSVERPDGSNFTLKIRSTKLEDSAMYFCASVQGNSPLHFGNGTRLTVT.

The chain links TRBV10-2 to TRBJ2-5; TRBD1 agrees at 7 bases. V gave up 7 bases and J gave up 1 base; unmatched junction bases: 6. Germline assignment: CDR1 WSHSY and CDR2 SAAADI. The CDR3 length is 14 residues. In nucleotides, the CDR3 is TGCGCCAGCACTACCAGGGACAGCCAAGAGACCCAGTACTTC. Residues: CASTTRDSQETQYF.

The CDR3 DNA follows: TGTGCCAGCAGCTTAGTGCTGGGGACAGGAAACACCATATATTTT. Its protein is CASSLVLGTGNTIYF. The V gene is TRBV11-2, the J gene TRBJ1-3; possibly TRBD1 for D (6 bases). The CDR3 consists of 15 residues. CDR1 and CDR2 (germline): SGHAT, FQNNGV. The ends were cut back, 1 base at V and 4 bases at J, with 11 bases in the middle. The variable domain in full, completed from reference TRBV11-2 and TRBJ1-3, reads EAGVAQSPRYKIIEKRQSVAFWCNPISGHATLYWYQQILGQGPKLLIQFQNNGVVDDSQLPKDRFSAERLKGVDSTLKIQPAKLEDSAVYLCASSLVLGTGNTIYFGEGSWLTVV.

The chain employs TRBV12-3 or TRBV12-4 and TRBJ1-1; no definite D call. Trimming removed 6 bases from V and 10 bases from J, with 9 bases in between. The CDR3 runs to 10 residues. CDR3 region: CASSLRGAFF. CDR3 coding DNA: TGTGCCAGCAGCCTAAGAGGAGCTTTCTTT.

The chain carries TRBV18 and TRBJ1-1, with unresolved D. V was cut by 2 bases and J by 1 base, with 14 bases left in between. This CDR3 is 16 amino acids long. Germline CDR1 reads KGHSH; CDR2 reads LQKENI. The CDR3 DNA sequence: TGTGCCAGCTCACCATCCATCGGGGTCGAGAACACTGAAGCTTTCTTT. It specifies CASSPSIGVENTEAFF.

This rearrangement joins TRBV6-5 to TRBJ2-5; D is perhaps TRBD1 (6 bases). The CDR3 loop spans 13 amino acids. CDR1 and CDR2 (germline): MNHEY, SVGAGI. The V gene lost 10 bases and the J gene lost 0 bases, with 12 bases spanning the gap. The CDR3 nucleotides read TGTGCCACCGGGACACCCTACCAAGAGACCCAGTACTTC. This gives the protein CATGTPYQETQYF.